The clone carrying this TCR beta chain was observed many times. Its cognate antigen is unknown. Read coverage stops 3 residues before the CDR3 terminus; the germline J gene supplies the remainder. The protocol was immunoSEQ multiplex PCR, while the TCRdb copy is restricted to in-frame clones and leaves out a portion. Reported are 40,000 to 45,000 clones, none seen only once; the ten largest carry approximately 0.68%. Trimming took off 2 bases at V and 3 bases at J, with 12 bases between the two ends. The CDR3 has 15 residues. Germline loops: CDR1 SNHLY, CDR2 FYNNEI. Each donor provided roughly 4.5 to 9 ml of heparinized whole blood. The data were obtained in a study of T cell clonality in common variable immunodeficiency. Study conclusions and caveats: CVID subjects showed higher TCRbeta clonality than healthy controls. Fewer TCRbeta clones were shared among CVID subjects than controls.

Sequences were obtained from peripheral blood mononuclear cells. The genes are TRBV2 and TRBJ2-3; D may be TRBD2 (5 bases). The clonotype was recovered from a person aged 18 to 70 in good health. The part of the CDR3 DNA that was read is TGTGCCAGCAGTGAACTTGAGGGCGGGACAGATACG. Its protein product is CASSELEGGTDT. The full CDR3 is CASSELEGGTDTQYF.